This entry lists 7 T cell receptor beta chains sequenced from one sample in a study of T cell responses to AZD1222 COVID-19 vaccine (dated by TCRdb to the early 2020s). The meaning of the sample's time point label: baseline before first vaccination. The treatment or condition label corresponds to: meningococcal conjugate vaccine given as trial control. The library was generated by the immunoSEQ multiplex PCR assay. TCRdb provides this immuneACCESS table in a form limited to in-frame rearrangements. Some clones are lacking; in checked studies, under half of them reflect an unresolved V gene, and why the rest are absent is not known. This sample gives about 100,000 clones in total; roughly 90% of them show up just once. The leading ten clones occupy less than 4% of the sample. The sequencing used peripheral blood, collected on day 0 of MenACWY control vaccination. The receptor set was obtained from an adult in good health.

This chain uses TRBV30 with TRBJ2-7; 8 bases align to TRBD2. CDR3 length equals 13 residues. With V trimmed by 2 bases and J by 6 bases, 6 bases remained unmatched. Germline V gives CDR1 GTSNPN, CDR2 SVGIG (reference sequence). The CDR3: CAWSPWAGGEQYF. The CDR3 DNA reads TGTGCCTGGAGTCCTTGGGCGGGGGGCGAGCAGTACTTC. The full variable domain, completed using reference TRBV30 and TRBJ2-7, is SQTIHQWPATLVQPVGSPLSLECTVEGTSNPNLYWYRQAAGRGLQLLFYSVGIGQISSEVPQNLSASRPQDRQFILSSKKLLLSDSGFYLCAWSPWAGGEQYFGPGTRLTVT.

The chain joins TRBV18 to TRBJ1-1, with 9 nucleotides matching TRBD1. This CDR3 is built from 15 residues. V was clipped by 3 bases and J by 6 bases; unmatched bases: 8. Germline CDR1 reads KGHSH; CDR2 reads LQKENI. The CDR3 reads CASSPLTGGSAEAFF. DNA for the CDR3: TGTGCCAGCTCACCTCTGACAGGGGGGAGCGCTGAAGCTTTCTTT. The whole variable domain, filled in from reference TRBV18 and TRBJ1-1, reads NAGVMQNPRHLVRRRGQEARLRCSPMKGHSHVYWYRQLPEEGLKFMVYLQKENIIDESGMPKERFSAEFPKEGPSILRIQQVVRGDSAAYFCASSPLTGGSAEAFFGQGTRLTVV.

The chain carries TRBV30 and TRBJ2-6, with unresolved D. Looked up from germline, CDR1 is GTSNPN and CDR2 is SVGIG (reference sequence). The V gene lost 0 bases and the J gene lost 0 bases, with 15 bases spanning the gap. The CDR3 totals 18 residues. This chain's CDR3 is CAWSVRSRLLSGANVLTF. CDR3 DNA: TGTGCCTGGAGTGTACGTAGCAGGTTACTCTCTGGGGCCAACGTCCTGACTTTC.

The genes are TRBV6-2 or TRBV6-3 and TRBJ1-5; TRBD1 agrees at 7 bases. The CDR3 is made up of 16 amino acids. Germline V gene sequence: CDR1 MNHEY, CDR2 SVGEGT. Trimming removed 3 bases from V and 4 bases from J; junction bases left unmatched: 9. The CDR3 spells CASSYTTGRGNQPQHF. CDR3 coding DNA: TGTGCCAGCAGTTATACGACAGGGAGGGGGAATCAGCCCCAGCATTTT.

CDR3 amino acids: CASSVAGGASFTQYF. CDR3 coding DNA: TGTGCCAGCAGCGTAGCGGGAGGAGCCAGTTTTACGCAGTATTTT. V is TRBV9 and J is TRBJ2-3, with 7 nucleotides matching TRBD2. CDR1 SGDLS and CDR2 YYNGEE come from the germline V gene. This CDR3 region has 15 residues. Trimming cost V 0 bases and J 8 bases; bases outside gene matches: 9.

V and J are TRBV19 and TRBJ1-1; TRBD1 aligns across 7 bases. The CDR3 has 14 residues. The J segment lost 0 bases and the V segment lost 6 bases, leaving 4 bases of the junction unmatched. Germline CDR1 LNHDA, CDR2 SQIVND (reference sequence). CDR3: CASSRGSMNTEAFF. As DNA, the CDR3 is TGTGCCAGTAGCAGGGGGTCGATGAACACTGAAGCTTTCTTT.

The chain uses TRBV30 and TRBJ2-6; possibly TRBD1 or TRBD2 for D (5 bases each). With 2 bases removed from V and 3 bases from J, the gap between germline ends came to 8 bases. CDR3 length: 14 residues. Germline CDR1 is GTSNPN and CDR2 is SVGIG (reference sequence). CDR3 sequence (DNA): TGTGCCTGGAGTCCAGGGAGTGGGGCCAACGTCCTGACTTTC. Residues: CAWSPGSGANVLTF.